The TCR beta chain under discussion was sequenced for a study of shared clonotypes between healthy human individuals. This CDR3 region has 16 residues. Germline V lookup: CDR1 SGHTA, CDR2 FQGNSA. The V and J ends lost 3 bases and 7 bases, in that order; junction bases with no gene match: 11. Only in-frame clones appear in the TCRdb table, and some are missing; sequencing was by immunoSEQ multiplex PCR. Seen here are about 460,000 clones, roughly three quarters observed once, and the top ten hold around 11%. The rearrangement uses TRBV7-2 and TRBJ2-7; 11 bases map to TRBD2. This TCR came from a woman between 40 and 55 years old in good health. Some clones in this sample may be carry-over from other donors' samples. The specimen sequenced was PBMCs. The CDR3 region has the DNA TGTGCCAGCAGCTTGGGTAGCGGGAGGGCCGTAGGTGAGCAGTACTTC. Translating gives CASSLGSGRAVGEQYF. The complete variable domain, with remaining parts taken from reference TRBV7-2 and TRBJ2-7, reads GAGVSQSPSNKVTEKGKDVELRCDPISGHTALYWYRQSLGQGLEFLIYFQGNSAPDKSGLPSDRFSAERTGGSVSTLTIQRTQQEDSAVYLCASSLGSGRAVGEQYFGPGTRLTVT.